This is a list of T cell receptor beta chains from one sample in a study of T cells in Graves' hyperthyroidism and ophthalmopathy. TCRdb independently ran MiXCR on the multiplex PCR reads; one entry per CDR3 protein. The sample records approximately 600,000 distinct CDR3 sequences, 20% to 25% being singletons. Sequenced sample: blood. The receptors were sampled from a man aged 25 to 45 with Graves' ophthalmopathy. CDR3s include the opening cysteine and the closing phenylalanine or tryptophan. Each record gives: V gene, clone size, D gene, J gene, CDR3 DNA, CDR3 protein. A D gene is named only where the DNA matches it firmly. Expanded clones are given a class, and other clones once, few, many or no size at all.

v_call: TRBV7-9
clone_size: .
d_call: .
j_call: TRBJ2-4
cdr3_nt: TGTGCCAGCAGCTCCGGAGGGGTTCAGTACTTC
cdr3_aa: CASSSGGVQYF

v_call: TRBV3-1
clone_size: .
d_call: .
j_call: TRBJ1-2
cdr3_nt: TGTGCCAGCAGCGTAGCTCAGGAGAACTATGGCTACACCTTC
cdr3_aa: CASSVAQENYGYTF

v_call: TRBV5-6
clone_size: .
d_call: TRBD1
j_call: TRBJ1-1
cdr3_nt: TGTGCCAGCAGCCGACAGGGGGCGTTAGCTTTCTTT
cdr3_aa: CASSRQGALAFF

v_call: TRBV5-1
clone_size: many
d_call: .
j_call: TRBJ2-7
cdr3_nt: TGCGCCAGCAGTAGGGACCACACAGGCGAGCAGTACTTC
cdr3_aa: CASSRDHTGEQYF

v_call: TRBV6-1
clone_size: many
d_call: TRBD1
j_call: TRBJ1-5
cdr3_nt: TGTGCCAGCAGGCCGGGACAGCATAGCAATCAGCCCCAGCATTTT
cdr3_aa: CASRPGQHSNQPQHF

v_call: TRBV30
clone_size: few
d_call: TRBD2
j_call: TRBJ2-2
cdr3_nt: TGTGCCTGGAGTCCTCCTAGCGGGAGGAACACCGGGGAGCTGTTTTTT
cdr3_aa: CAWSPPSGRNTGELFF

v_call: TRBV11-2
clone_size: .
d_call: TRBD2
j_call: TRBJ2-1
cdr3_nt: TGTGCCAGCAGCTTAGACGGGAGGCCTCTCTTTCAGTCCTACAATGAGCAGTTCTTC
cdr3_aa: CASSLDGRPLFQSYNEQFF

v_call: TRBV28
clone_size: .
d_call: TRBD2
j_call: TRBJ2-3
cdr3_nt: TGTGCCAGCAGTATACCGGGACTAGCGGGAGTGGATACGCAGTATTTT
cdr3_aa: CASSIPGLAGVDTQYF

v_call: TRBV7-9
clone_size: .
d_call: TRBD2
j_call: TRBJ2-3
cdr3_nt: TGTGCCAGCAGCCCCAGCGGGAGTGGGTATTTT
cdr3_aa: CASSPSGSGYF

v_call: TRBV20-1
clone_size: .
d_call: TRBD2
j_call: TRBJ2-3
cdr3_nt: TGCAGTGCTAGAGGGCGGGAGGCCCTCTATACGCAGTATTTT
cdr3_aa: CSARGREALYTQYF

v_call: TRBV30
clone_size: many
d_call: .
j_call: TRBJ2-1
cdr3_nt: TGTGCCTGGAGTCCCTACCACAATGAGCAGTTCTTC
cdr3_aa: CAWSPYHNEQFF

v_call: TRBV5-1
clone_size: few
d_call: .
j_call: TRBJ1-5
cdr3_nt: TGCGCCAGCAGCCGGTCCGGGACACAAAATCAGCCCCAGCATTTT
cdr3_aa: CASSRSGTQNQPQHF

v_call: TRBV19
clone_size: .
d_call: .
j_call: TRBJ1-2
cdr3_nt: TGTGCCAGTAGTACCCGGTCCGGTTATGGCTACACCTTC
cdr3_aa: CASSTRSGYGYTF

v_call: TRBV7-2
clone_size: many
d_call: .
j_call: TRBJ2-7
cdr3_nt: TGTGCCAGCAGCTTAGGATCCGCAGAGAGCTCCTACGAGCAGTACTTC
cdr3_aa: CASSLGSAESSYEQYF

v_call: TRBV7-9
clone_size: few
d_call: TRBD2
j_call: TRBJ2-7
cdr3_nt: TGTGCCAGCAGCTTAGGAGGGACTAGCGGGTACGAGCAGTACTTC
cdr3_aa: CASSLGGTSGYEQYF

v_call: TRBV28
clone_size: many
d_call: .
j_call: TRBJ1-1
cdr3_nt: TGTGCCAGCACATCCCACACTGAAGCTTTCTTT
cdr3_aa: CASTSHTEAFF

v_call: TRBV19
clone_size: .
d_call: TRBD1
j_call: TRBJ1-2
cdr3_nt: TGTGCCAGTAGTATAGAACGACAGGGGAACTATGGCTACACCTTC
cdr3_aa: CASSIERQGNYGYTF

v_call: TRBV12-3/TRBV12-4
clone_size: .
d_call: TRBD1
j_call: TRBJ2-1
cdr3_nt: TGTGCCAGCAGCACCGGGACAGGGAGGAATGAGCAGTTCTTC
cdr3_aa: CASSTGTGRNEQFF

v_call: TRBV2
clone_size: few
d_call: .
j_call: TRBJ2-7
cdr3_nt: TGTGCCAGCCGGAGGGGGTACAGGGAAGCCAACGAGCAGTACTTC
cdr3_aa: CASRRGYREANEQYF

v_call: TRBV18
clone_size: .
d_call: TRBD1
j_call: TRBJ2-7
cdr3_nt: TGTGCCAGCTCAGAGATGGCAGGGGGAACCTACGAGCAGTACTTC
cdr3_aa: CASSEMAGGTYEQYF

v_call: TRBV3-1
clone_size: few
d_call: TRBD2
j_call: TRBJ2-1
cdr3_nt: TGTGCCAGCAGCCAACAGCTAGCGGATTACTACAATGAGCAGTTCTTC
cdr3_aa: CASSQQLADYYNEQFF

v_call: TRBV11-2
clone_size: many
d_call: .
j_call: TRBJ2-3
cdr3_nt: TGTGCCAGCAGCCAACACGAATATGGAACAGGGAGCACAGATACGCAGTATTTT
cdr3_aa: CASSQHEYGTGSTDTQYF

v_call: TRBV6-2/TRBV6-3
clone_size: .
d_call: TRBD2
j_call: TRBJ2-7
cdr3_nt: TGTGCCAGCAGGGCCCCGACTAGCGGGAGTGCGTACGAGCAGTACTTC
cdr3_aa: CASRAPTSGSAYEQYF

v_call: TRBV6-2/TRBV6-3
clone_size: .
d_call: TRBD1
j_call: TRBJ1-5
cdr3_nt: TGTGCCAGCAGGGGACAGCCCGCCCAGCCCCAGCATTTT
cdr3_aa: CASRGQPAQPQHF

v_call: TRBV5-1
clone_size: .
d_call: .
j_call: TRBJ2-1
cdr3_nt: TGCGCCAGCAGCTTTCTTGGCGAGTCTCTCCAACACGGGCAGTTCTTC
cdr3_aa: CASSFLGESLQHGQFF

v_call: TRBV29-1
clone_size: .
d_call: .
j_call: TRBJ2-3
cdr3_nt: TGCAGCGTTAAGGGGGTTCATCAAGATACGCAGTATTTT
cdr3_aa: CSVKGVHQDTQYF

v_call: TRBV28
clone_size: many
d_call: .
j_call: TRBJ2-2
cdr3_nt: TGTGCCAGCAGTTGGACTACCGGGGAGCTGTTTTTT
cdr3_aa: CASSWTTGELFF

v_call: TRBV6-2/TRBV6-3
clone_size: .
d_call: TRBD1
j_call: TRBJ1-4
cdr3_nt: TGTGCCAGCAGTCCAAACAGGGGTCTTCGGGAAAAACTGTTTTTT
cdr3_aa: CASSPNRGLREKLFF

v_call: TRBV19
clone_size: .
d_call: .
j_call: TRBJ2-7
cdr3_nt: TGTGCCAGTAGTATAGCGGCAGGGAACGAGCAGTACTTC
cdr3_aa: CASSIAAGNEQYF

v_call: TRBV19
clone_size: .
d_call: TRBD2
j_call: TRBJ2-7
cdr3_nt: TGTGCCAGTAGTATCCCTGGACTAGCCACCTACGAGCAGTACTTC
cdr3_aa: CASSIPGLATYEQYF

v_call: TRBV19
clone_size: .
d_call: TRBD2
j_call: TRBJ2-5
cdr3_nt: TGTGCCAGTAGTAGGGGGTCACTAGCGGGATTCGAAGAGACCCAGTACTTC
cdr3_aa: CASSRGSLAGFEETQYF

v_call: TRBV28
clone_size: many
d_call: TRBD1
j_call: TRBJ2-7
cdr3_nt: TGTGCCAGCAGTCCCGGGACAGGGGTCCTCTACGAGCAGTACTTC
cdr3_aa: CASSPGTGVLYEQYF

v_call: TRBV5-5
clone_size: .
d_call: .
j_call: TRBJ1-1
cdr3_nt: TGTGCCAGCAGCTTGGGACGCATGTACAACACTGAAGCTTTCTTT
cdr3_aa: CASSLGRMYNTEAFF

v_call: TRBV14
clone_size: .
d_call: .
j_call: TRBJ2-5
cdr3_nt: TGTGCCAGCAGCCAAGGAATCGGGCTGCGGCAAGAGACCCAGTACTTC
cdr3_aa: CASSQGIGLRQETQYF

v_call: TRBV5-1
clone_size: .
d_call: TRBD2
j_call: TRBJ2-1
cdr3_nt: TGCGCCAGCAGCCGAGCGGGAGGGCCGGACAATGAGCAGTTCTTC
cdr3_aa: CASSRAGGPDNEQFF

v_call: TRBV27
clone_size: many
d_call: TRBD2
j_call: TRBJ2-3
cdr3_nt: TGTGCCAGCAGTCGGGGAGGGAATACGCAGTATTTT
cdr3_aa: CASSRGGNTQYF

v_call: TRBV7-8
clone_size: .
d_call: .
j_call: TRBJ2-4
cdr3_nt: TGTGCCAGCAGCCCCTCGACAGGAAGGAACATTCAGTACTTC
cdr3_aa: CASSPSTGRNIQYF

v_call: TRBV7-9
clone_size: many
d_call: TRBD2
j_call: TRBJ2-1
cdr3_nt: TGTGCCAGCGCCCCCACGGGCGGGAGGGCCCCAAATGAGCAGTTCTTC
cdr3_aa: CASAPTGGRAPNEQFF

v_call: TRBV12-3/TRBV12-4
clone_size: few
d_call: TRBD2
j_call: TRBJ2-3
cdr3_nt: TGTGCCAGCAGTTTTTCTAGCGGGAGAGACCCCACAGATACGCAGTATTTT
cdr3_aa: CASSFSSGRDPTDTQYF

v_call: TRBV7-2
clone_size: .
d_call: .
j_call: TRBJ2-1
cdr3_nt: TGTGCCAGCCTCCTCGGGGTAAGGAGGGAGTGGTACAATGAGCAGTTCTTC
cdr3_aa: CASLLGVRREWYNEQFF

v_call: TRBV28
clone_size: .
d_call: TRBD2
j_call: TRBJ2-2
cdr3_nt: TGTGCCAGCAGTTTATACACTAGCGGAAACACCGGGGAGCTGTTTTTT
cdr3_aa: CASSLYTSGNTGELFF

v_call: TRBV20-1
clone_size: many
d_call: TRBD1
j_call: TRBJ2-7
cdr3_nt: TGCAGTGCTAACGTCGGACAGGGGGCTTCTAGCGAGCAGTACTTC
cdr3_aa: CSANVGQGASSEQYF

v_call: TRBV20-1
clone_size: .
d_call: TRBD2
j_call: TRBJ2-7
cdr3_nt: TGCAGTGCTGGGGGGGGGGTCGAATCCTACGAGCAGTACTTC
cdr3_aa: CSAGGGVESYEQYF

v_call: TRBV4-1
clone_size: .
d_call: TRBD1
j_call: TRBJ2-7
cdr3_nt: TGCGCCAGCAGCCACGCAGGGGGCGCATCCTACGAGCAGTACTTC
cdr3_aa: CASSHAGGASYEQYF

v_call: TRBV29-1
clone_size: .
d_call: .
j_call: TRBJ2-1
cdr3_nt: TGCAGCGTTGATTTCGTAGGACAGCCATACAATGAGCAGTTCTTC
cdr3_aa: CSVDFVGQPYNEQFF